The 16 T cell receptor beta chains below all came from one sample that was sequenced in a study of cytomegalovirus exposure and HLA in healthy donors (dated by TCRdb to about 2017). The library came from the immunoSEQ multiplex PCR assay. For the multiplex PCR, a mixture combining 60 forward primers for TCR Vbeta segments and 13 reverse primers for TCR Jbeta segments was used. Sourced from immuneACCESS, this table was stored by TCRdb with only in-frame sequences that have V and J called. A share of the clones is absent; for the studies checked, an unresolved V gene accounts for under half, and the remainder has no known explanation. For this sample there are more than 100,000 clones; 80% to 85% appear just once. The ten largest clones add up to more than 2% of the sample. Sequencing used PBMCs. The receptors come from a man aged 25 to 45 in good health and CMV-seronegative.

This rearrangement joins TRBV28 to TRBJ1-5, with unresolved D. This CDR3 contains 13 residues. V was shortened by 5 bases and J by 11 bases, with 16 bases between the two germline ends. Germline-derived CDR1 and CDR2 are MDHEN and SYDVKM. The CDR3, as DNA: TGTGCCAGCAGTCCCCCCCTGAGGGCAACCCAGCATTTT. Encoded protein: CASSPPLRATQHF.

This rearrangement joins TRBV7-9 to TRBJ1-6; 8 nucleotides match TRBD1. Germline assignment: CDR1 SEHNR and CDR2 FQNEAQ (reference sequence). Trimming cost V 7 bases and J 8 bases; bases outside gene matches: 7. The CDR3 extends over 14 amino acids. CDR3 region: CASTTGVGDSPLHF. The CDR3 DNA reads TGTGCCAGCACGACAGGGGTCGGTGATTCACCCCTCCACTTT.

This chain joins TRBV11-2 and TRBJ1-5; weak D call: TRBD1 (6 bases). Between the trimmed V and J ends, which lost 0 bases and 0 bases, there was a span of 21 bases. The CDR3 loop spans 20 amino acids. CDR1 is SGHAT, CDR2 FQNNGV, per germline. CDR3 sequence (DNA): TGTGCCAGCAGCTTAGATGATGGGGCACAGGGATTTTATAGCAATCAGCCCCAGCATTTT. As protein: CASSLDDGAQGFYSNQPQHF.

This chain joins TRBV2 and TRBJ1-1; D is possibly TRBD1 (5 bases). Between the trimmed V and J ends, which lost 7 bases and 1 base, there was a span of 10 bases. CDR1 is SNHLY and CDR2 is FYNNEI in the germline V gene. The CDR3 is made up of 13 amino acids. The CDR3 DNA reads TGTGCCAGCACTGGGGGGGAGAACACTGAAGCTTTCTTT. Amino acid sequence: CASTGGENTEAFF.

In DNA, the CDR3 is TGTGCCAGTGCCGTGGGGGACGGGAGCACTGAAGCTTTCTTT. Its translation: CASAVGDGSTEAFF. V is TRBV19 and J is TRBJ1-1, with D possibly TRBD1 on 5 matching bases. Looked up from germline, CDR1 is LNHDA and CDR2 is SQIVND (reference sequence). Trimming shortened V by 8 bases and J by 4 bases, and 17 bases separated the two germline ends. The CDR3 totals 14 residues.

V usage is TRBV27 and J usage is TRBJ1-3; D might be TRBD1 (6 bases). V was clipped by 7 bases and J by 0 bases, with 13 bases between them. The germline V gene has CDR1 MNHEY and CDR2 SMNVEV (reference sequence). The CDR3 is 15 residues long. The CDR3 region is CASTPDSISGNTIYF. The CDR3 DNA reads as TGTGCCAGCACCCCGGACAGTATCTCTGGAAACACCATATATTTT.

The V and J genes are TRBV29-1 and TRBJ2-5; tentatively, D is TRBD2 (5 bases). From germline, CDR1 is SQVTM and CDR2 ANQGSEA. Deletions cut 4 bases from V and 4 bases from J, with 16 bases between. The CDR3 is 14 residues long. The CDR3 sequence is CSVVEGRSGETQYF. The CDR3 nucleotides read TGCAGCGTTGTAGAGGGCCGATCCGGAGAGACCCAGTACTTC.

This chain connects TRBV5-5 to TRBJ2-7; D is undetermined. Trimming pared 6 bases from V and 0 bases from J, leaving 13 bases between. Germline-derived CDR1 and CDR2 are SGHKS and YYEKEE (reference sequence). The CDR3 consists of 14 residues. CDR3 sequence (DNA): TGTGCCAGCATCAAAACAGTCGCCTCCTACGAGCAGTACTTC. Translation: CASIKTVASYEQYF.

V is TRBV6-5 and J is TRBJ2-7; 7 bases line up with TRBD1. The CDR3 runs 15 residues. Losses at the gene ends were 5 bases for V and 6 bases for J; bases not matched to a gene: 13. CDR1 is MNHEY, CDR2 SVGAGI, per germline. CDR3 loop: CASSLRKGAPPEQYF. CDR3 bases: TGTGCCAGCAGTCTCAGAAAGGGGGCCCCGCCCGAGCAGTACTTC.

The chain combines TRBV28 with TRBJ1-1, with 8 bases lining up with TRBD1. The V and J ends lost 2 bases and 3 bases, in that order; junction bases with no gene match: 8. This CDR3 is 16 amino acids long. Germline-derived CDR1 and CDR2 are MDHEN and SYDVKM. CDR3 sequence: CASSLSGQGFDTEAFF. Written as DNA, the CDR3 is TGTGCCAGCAGTTTAAGTGGACAGGGCTTCGACACTGAAGCTTTCTTT.

About this clone itself: An end of the junction differs from the germline gene, which may be a read error. The chain links TRBV2 to TRBJ2-6; possible D gene TRBD1, 6 bases. Germline V gene lookup returns CDR1 SNHLY and CDR2 FYNNEI. The CDR3 sequence is 16 residues long. The CDR3 DNA sequence: TGTGCCAGCAGTGACTATGGGGGCTCTGGGGCCAACGGCCTGACTTTC. Translated: CASSDYGGSGANGLTF.

The chain has TRBV30 and TRBJ2-5, with 7 positions matching TRBD2. The trim removed 4 bases at V and 2 bases at J, leaving 4 bases unmatched. The CDR3 extends over 13 amino acids. In germline, CDR1 is GTSNPN, CDR2 SVGIG (reference sequence). The CDR3 bases are TGTGCCTGGACTAGCGGCCCTCAAGAGACCCAGTACTTC. Protein: CAWTSGPQETQYF. The full variable domain, in which reference TRBV30 and TRBJ2-5 provide the parts outside the CDR3, is SQTIHQWPATLVQPVGSPLSLECTVEGTSNPNLYWYRQAAGRGLQLLFYSVGIGQISSEVPQNLSASRPQDRQFILSSKKLLLSDSGFYLCAWTSGPQETQYFGPGTRLLVL.

The chain recombines TRBV28 with TRBJ2-6; D may be TRBD1 (5 bases). Deletions cut 2 bases from V and 4 bases from J, with 15 bases between. There are 17 residues in the CDR3. Germline-derived CDR1 and CDR2 are MDHEN and SYDVKM. CDR3: CASSLTASGIGANVLTF. The CDR3 nucleotides read TGTGCCAGCAGTTTAACCGCGTCAGGGATAGGGGCCAACGTCCTGACTTTC.

J is TRBJ1-1 and V is TRBV6-6; the D gene is possibly TRBD1 (5 bases). The germline V and J ends were trimmed by 7 bases and 6 bases, with 12 bases remaining between them. This CDR3 spans 12 amino acids. CDR1 and CDR2 (germline): MNHNY, SVGAGI (reference sequence). The CDR3 spells CASTPGVPEAFF. For the CDR3, the DNA is TGTGCCAGCACCCCGGGGGTTCCTGAAGCTTTCTTT.

The chain couples TRBV10-3 to TRBJ1-2, with TRBD1 identical over 7 bases. The germline CDR1 and CDR2 sequences are ENHRY and SYGVKD. The V gene end was trimmed by 10 bases and the J gene end by 4 bases; junction bases not matched to a gene: 3. The CDR3 spans 11 residues. The CDR3 DNA reads TGTGCCACCGGGACAGCCTATGGCTACACCTTC. As protein: CATGTAYGYTF.

This sequence joins TRBV2 and TRBJ2-1, with no clear D. CDR1 and CDR2 (germline): SNHLY, FYNNEI. The CDR3 consists of 14 residues. Trimming pared 4 bases from V and 0 bases from J, leaving 7 bases between. CDR3 region: CASSGLSSYNEQFF. The CDR3 nucleotides are TGTGCCAGCAGTGGATTGAGCTCCTACAATGAGCAGTTCTTC.